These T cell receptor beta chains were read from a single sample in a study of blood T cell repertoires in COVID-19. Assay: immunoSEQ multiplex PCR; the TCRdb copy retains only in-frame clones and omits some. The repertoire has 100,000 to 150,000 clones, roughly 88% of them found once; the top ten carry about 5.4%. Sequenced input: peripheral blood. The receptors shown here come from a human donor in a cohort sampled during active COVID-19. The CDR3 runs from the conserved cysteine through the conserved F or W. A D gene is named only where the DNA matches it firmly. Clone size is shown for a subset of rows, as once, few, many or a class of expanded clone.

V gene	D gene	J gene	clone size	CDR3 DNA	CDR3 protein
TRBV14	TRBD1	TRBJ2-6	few	TGTGCCAGCAGCCCCCAATCGGGAAAGGGGGCAGCGGGGGCCAACGTCCTGACTTTC	CASSPQSGKGAAGANVLTF
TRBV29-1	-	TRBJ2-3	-	TGCAGCGTCGAAGGGGGGCGTCCGGGGGATACGCAGTATTTT	CSVEGGRPGDTQYF
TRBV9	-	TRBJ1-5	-	TGTGCCAGCAGCGTAGAATCTGGGGGCGGCCAGCCCCAGCATTTT	CASSVESGGGQPQHF
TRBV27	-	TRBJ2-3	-	TGTGCCAGCAGCATCCGACCGGGACACATAAGCACAGATACGCAGTATTTT	CASSIRPGHISTDTQYF
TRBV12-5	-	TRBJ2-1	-	TGTGCTAGTGGTTCTCCCAAAACTAACTACAATGAGCAGTTCTTC	CASGSPKTNYNEQFF
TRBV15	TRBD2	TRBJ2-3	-	TGTGCCACCAGCAGAGATCGACTAGCGGCCAACACAGATACGCAGTATTTT	CATSRDRLAANTDTQYF
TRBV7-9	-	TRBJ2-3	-	TGTGCCAGCAGCCCCCGCGGGTATACGCAGTATTTT	CASSPRGYTQYF
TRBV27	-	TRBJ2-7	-	TGTGCCAGCAGTTTACAGGGCGCCGAGCAGTACTTC	CASSLQGAEQYF
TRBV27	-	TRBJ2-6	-	TGTGCCAGCAGTTTTGGGCAGCCTGGGGCCAACGTCCTGACTTTC	CASSFGQPGANVLTF
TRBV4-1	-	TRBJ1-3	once	TGCGCCAGCAGCCAAGTTGCCGGGTCCCTCTCTGGAAACACCATATATTTT	CASSQVAGSLSGNTIYF
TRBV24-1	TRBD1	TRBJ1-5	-	TGTGCCACCGCGAGACAGGGAAGTCAGCCCCAGCATTTT	CATARQGSQPQHF
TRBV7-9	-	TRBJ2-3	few	TGTGCCAGCAGCCCCTTAGATCGAACTAGCACAGATACGCAGTATTTT	CASSPLDRTSTDTQYF
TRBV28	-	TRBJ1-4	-	TGTGCCAGCAGTTTATCCGTCGGGAAACTGTTTTTT	CASSLSVGKLFF
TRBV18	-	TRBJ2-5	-	TGTGCCAGCTCACTCGGGGTCCAAGAGACCCAGTACTTC	CASSLGVQETQYF
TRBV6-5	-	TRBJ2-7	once	TGTGCCAGCAATCAACCCCCCCAGGCCTACGAGCAGTACTTC	CASNQPPQAYEQYF
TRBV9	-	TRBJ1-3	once	TGTGCCAGCAGCGTTCAGGGGACCTCTGGAAACACCATATATTTT	CASSVQGTSGNTIYF
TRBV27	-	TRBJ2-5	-	TGTGCCAGCAGTTTTCGGGAGACCCAGTACTTC	CASSFRETQYF
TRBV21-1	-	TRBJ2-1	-	TGTGCCAGCAGGCGAGGCGGGAGGGCCAGTGAGCAGTTCTTC	CASRRGGRASEQFF
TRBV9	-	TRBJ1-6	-	TGTGCCAGCAGCGTAGAGCCGGGGAGGGATTCACCCCTCCACTTT	CASSVEPGRDSPLHF
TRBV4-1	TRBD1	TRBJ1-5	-	TGCGCCAGCAGCCAAGAAGACAGGGTGGGTCAGCCCCAGCATTTT	CASSQEDRVGQPQHF
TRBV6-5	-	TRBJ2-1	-	TGTGCCAGCAGTTACCGACAATACAATGAGCAGTTCTTC	CASSYRQYNEQFF
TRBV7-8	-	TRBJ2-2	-	TGTGCCAGCAGCTTTCTGGGAGGACCGAACACCGGGGAGCTGTTTTTT	CASSFLGGPNTGELFF
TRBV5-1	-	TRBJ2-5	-	TGCGCCAGCAGCTTCCTAGACCAGCAAGAGACCCAGTACTTC	CASSFLDQQETQYF
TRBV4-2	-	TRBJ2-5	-	TGTGCCAGCAGCCAAGATCGGGGGACCCAGACCCAGTACTTC	CASSQDRGTQTQYF
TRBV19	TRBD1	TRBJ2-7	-	TGTGCCAGTAGTGACCGGGACAGGGGCTCCTACGAGCAGTACTTC	CASSDRDRGSYEQYF
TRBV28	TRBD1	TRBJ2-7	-	TGTGCCAGCAGTAACTACAGAGGGGGCCAGTACTTC	CASSNYRGGQYF
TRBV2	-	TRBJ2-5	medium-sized	TGTGCCAGCAGTGACCCGACAGAATCAAAAGAGACCCAGTACTTC	CASSDPTESKETQYF
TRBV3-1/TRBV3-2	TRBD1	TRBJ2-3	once	TGTGCCAGCAGCCGGGGCCTTGGGGGACAGGGGCCCAGAGATACGCAGTATTTT	CASSRGLGGQGPRDTQYF
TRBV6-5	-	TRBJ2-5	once	TGTGCCAGCAGTTACGCACGGCAAGAGACCCAGTACTTC	CASSYARQETQYF
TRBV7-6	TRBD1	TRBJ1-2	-	TGTGCCAGCAGCTTAATGACAGGGCTGGGCTATGGCTACACCTTC	CASSLMTGLGYGYTF
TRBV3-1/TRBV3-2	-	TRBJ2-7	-	TGTGCCAGCAGCCAGGGGCGAGCCTACGAGCAGTACTTC	CASSQGRAYEQYF
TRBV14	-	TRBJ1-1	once	TGTGCCAGCAGCCAAATCAGAACAGGGACCGTTCCCACTGAAGCTTTCTTT	CASSQIRTGTVPTEAFF
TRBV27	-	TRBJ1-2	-	TGTGCCAGCAGTTTGACCGGGTTCGGCTACACCTTC	CASSLTGFGYTF
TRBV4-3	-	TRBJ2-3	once	TGCGCCAGCAGCCAAGATACAGGAAACACAGATACGCAGTATTTT	CASSQDTGNTDTQYF
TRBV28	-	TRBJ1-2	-	TGTGCCAGCAGTGGGGGCAGGGCAAACTATGGCTACACCTTC	CASSGGRANYGYTF
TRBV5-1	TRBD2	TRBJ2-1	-	TGCGCCAGCAGCTTACTAGCGGGAGCCTACAATGAGCAGTTCTTC	CASSLLAGAYNEQFF
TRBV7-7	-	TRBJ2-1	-	TGTGCTAGCAGCTTAAGCCCGCAATCCTACAATGAGCAGTTCTTC	CASSLSPQSYNEQFF
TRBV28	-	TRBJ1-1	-	TGTGCCAGCAGGCGGGGGACACTAAGGTTACGGGGCACTGAAGCTTTCTTT	CASRRGTLRLRGTEAFF
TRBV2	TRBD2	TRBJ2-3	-	TGTGCCAGCAGTGATTTGGCGGGAGGCCTCGGGGATACGCAGTATTTT	CASSDLAGGLGDTQYF
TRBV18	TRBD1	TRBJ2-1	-	TGTGCCAGCTCCACCAGCAGGGACAGGGGGCTCGATGAGCAGTTCTTC	CASSTSRDRGLDEQFF
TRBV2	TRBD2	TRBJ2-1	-	TGTGCCAGCAGTGCTAGCGGGAGGTACAATGAGCAGTTCTTC	CASSASGRYNEQFF
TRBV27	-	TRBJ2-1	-	TGTGCCAGCAGTTTACAGGGGTACAATGAGCAGTTCTTC	CASSLQGYNEQFF
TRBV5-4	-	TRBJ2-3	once	TGTGCCAGCAGCGGTGCTGGTTGGGGCCAAGATACGCAGTATTTT	CASSGAGWGQDTQYF
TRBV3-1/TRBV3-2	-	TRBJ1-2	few	TGTGCCAGCAGCCAAGCGCTATTGAACTATGGCTACACCTTC	CASSQALLNYGYTF
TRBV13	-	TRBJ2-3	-	TGTGCCAGCAGCAAGACCAGCGCAGATACGCAGTATTTT	CASSKTSADTQYF
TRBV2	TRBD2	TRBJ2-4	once	TGTGCCAGCAGTAAAGGGACTAGCGGGAGGGCCAAAAACATTCAGTACTTC	CASSKGTSGRAKNIQYF
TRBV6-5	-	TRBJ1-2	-	TGTGCCAGCAGTCCCCGGGACATCAACTATGGCTACACCTTC	CASSPRDINYGYTF
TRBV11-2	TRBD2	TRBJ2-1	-	TGTGCCAGCAGCACTTGGACTAGCGGGAGTGAGATTGAGCAGTTCTTC	CASSTWTSGSEIEQFF
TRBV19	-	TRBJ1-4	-	TGTGCCAGTAGTATAGGCGGCGGGTGGGATGAAAAACTGTTTTTT	CASSIGGGWDEKLFF
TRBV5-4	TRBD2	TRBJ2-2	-	TGTGCCAGCAGCTTGACTAGCGGGAGTAACACCGGGGAGCTGTTTTTT	CASSLTSGSNTGELFF
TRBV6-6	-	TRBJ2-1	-	TGTGCCAGCGCGGATGAGCAGTTCTTC	CASADEQFF
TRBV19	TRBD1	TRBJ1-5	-	TGTGCCAGTAGTATACCCGACAGGGGACGGAGACAGCCCCAGCATTTT	CASSIPDRGRRQPQHF
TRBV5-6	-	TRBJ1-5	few	TGTGCCAGCAGCTCATTGGGACTAAATCAGCCCCAGCATTTT	CASSSLGLNQPQHF
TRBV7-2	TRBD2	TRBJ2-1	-	TGTGCCAGCAGCTCCCCAGGAGGCGTAGCGGGAGGGAGTAATGAGCAGTTCTTC	CASSSPGGVAGGSNEQFF